The 5 T cell receptor beta chains below all came from one sample that was sequenced in a study of identical twins. TCRdb analysed the 5' RACE reads with MiXCR anew, one entry per CDR3 protein. The repertoire includes some 1,600,000 distinct CDR3 sequences, under 35% of them detected once, and approximately 0.25% sits in the top ten. The sequenced sample was cord blood. The source of these receptors is a newborn girl in good health.

This chain joins TRBV4-1 and TRBJ2-1; 11 bases fit TRBD2. V was clipped by 3 bases and J by 3 bases; unmatched bases: 10. Germline CDR1 and CDR2: MGHRA and YSYEKL. This CDR3 is built from 18 residues. As DNA, the CDR3 is TGCGCCAGCAGCCACGCACAAGGGACTAGCGGTTACTACAATGAGCAGTTCTTC. This translates into CASSHAQGTSGYYNEQFF.

This chain links TRBV3-1 with TRBJ2-3, with TRBD2 matching over 8 bases. Trimming took 1 base from V and 14 from J; bases not matched to a gene: 5. The germline V gene encodes CDR1 LGHDT and CDR2 YNNKEL (reference sequence). The CDR3 has 12 residues. The CDR3 here is CASSQVGTRMYF. Written as DNA, the CDR3 is TGTGCCAGCAGCCAAGTGGGGACTAGGATGTATTTT.

The J gene is TRBJ2-7, the V gene TRBV4-1, with 8 positions matching TRBD2. The CDR3 is 17 amino acids. Trimming at V came to 0 bases and at J to 0 bases, leaving 7 bases not matched to a gene. Germline CDR1 MGHRA, CDR2 YSYEKL. The CDR3 spells CASSQDISGGSSYEQYF. In DNA form, the CDR3 reads TGCGCCAGCAGCCAAGATATTTCGGGGGGGTCCTCCTACGAGCAGTACTTC.

The chain links TRBV12-3 or TRBV12-4 to TRBJ1-2, with TRBD1 matching over 9 bases. J lost 8 bases, V lost 8 bases, and 6 bases had no gene match. The CDR3 sequence is 12 residues long. CDR3 loop: CASLGDRDGYTF. In DNA, the CDR3 is TGTGCCAGCCTGGGGGACAGGGACGGCTACACCTTC.

This chain joins TRBV27 and TRBJ2-3; 7 nucleotides match TRBD1. This CDR3 spans 14 amino acids. V lost 5 bases to trimming and J lost 7 bases; unmatched junction nucleotides: 9. CDR1 and CDR2 (germline): MNHEY, SMNVEV (reference sequence). CDR3 nucleotide sequence: TGTGCCAGCAGTCCAACCCCGACAGGGAATACGCAGTATTTT. It codes for CASSPTPTGNTQYF.